A selection of T cell receptor beta chains follows, all from one sample in a study of cytomegalovirus exposure and HLA in healthy donors. The repertoire was sequenced with immunoSEQ multiplex PCR; TCRdb's copy has only in-frame clones and lacks some. The table shows some 240,000 clones, with 70% to 85% occurring only once. Sequences were obtained from PBMCs. Source of these receptors: a male donor in good health and CMV-seronegative. The CDR3 runs from the conserved cysteine through the conserved F or W. The D gene is left open where the match is weak. Clone size is stated in some rows and not others, as once, few, many or a class when expanded.

v_gene,abundance,d_gene,j_gene,CDR3nt,CDR3aa
TRBV5-1,once,-,TRBJ2-7,TGCGCCAGCAGCTTGGTCTCGGCGGGGTTTTACGAGCAGTACTTC,CASSLVSAGFYEQYF
TRBV14,few,TRBD1,TRBJ2-7,TGTGCCAGCAGTCTACACCGGGACAGGGGCCTCGAGCAGTACTTC,CASSLHRDRGLEQYF
TRBV27,-,TRBD2,TRBJ2-1,TGTGCCAGCAGTTTCAGCGGGAGCGTTCAAACGGGTGAGCAGTTCTTC,CASSFSGSVQTGEQFF
TRBV6-1,-,TRBD1,TRBJ2-5,TGTGCCAGCCCTCGGACAGGGGGCGTAGAGACCCAGTACTTC,CASPRTGGVETQYF
TRBV5-1,-,-,TRBJ2-7,TGCGCCAGCAGCTTGTTGAGGGTTGGAAACGAGCAGTACTTC,CASSLLRVGNEQYF
TRBV5-1,-,TRBD1,TRBJ2-7,TGCGCCAGCAGCCCCGAACAGGGGTTAGCCTCCTACGAGCAGTACTTC,CASSPEQGLASYEQYF
TRBV9,-,TRBD1,TRBJ2-7,TGTGCCAGCAGCGCCCGACAGGGAACGTACGAGCAGTACTTC,CASSARQGTYEQYF
TRBV18,-,-,TRBJ2-2,TGTGCCAGCTCACGGGCAGACCTAAACACCGGGGAGCTGTTTTTT,CASSRADLNTGELFF
TRBV15,-,TRBD2,TRBJ2-2,TGTGCCACCAGCAGAGGCCGGGGGGTCCGAGGCCGGACCGGGGAGCTGTTTTTT,CATSRGRGVRGRTGELFF
TRBV7-2,-,-,TRBJ2-3,TGTGCCAGCAGCTTTACGCGGGACACAGATACGCAGTATTTT,CASSFTRDTDTQYF
TRBV6-6,-,-,TRBJ1-5,TGTGCCAGCAGTTCCCAGGGCCGTAGCAATCAGCCCCAGCATTTT,CASSSQGRSNQPQHF
TRBV19,-,TRBD2,TRBJ2-4,TGTGCCAGTAGTATAGAACCCGCGGGACTAGCGGGGTTGAACATTCAGTACTTC,CASSIEPAGLAGLNIQYF
TRBV18,-,TRBD1,TRBJ2-3,TGTGCCAGCTCACCACAGGGGGCGCCCACAGATACGCAGTATTTT,CASSPQGAPTDTQYF
TRBV27,few,TRBD1,TRBJ1-5,TGTGCCAGCAGTTCGGGACAGACCAATCAGCCCCAGCATTTT,CASSSGQTNQPQHF
TRBV5-6,-,-,TRBJ2-2,TGTGCCAGCAGCTTTACCCACAGTGGTACCGGGGAGCTGTTTTTT,CASSFTHSGTGELFF
TRBV29-1,many,TRBD1,TRBJ1-1,TGCAGCGCCGACAGGGGCCTGAACACTGAAGCTTTCTTT,CSADRGLNTEAFF
TRBV29-1,once,-,TRBJ2-7,TGCAGCGTCGCACATATTGAGGGCAGCCTCTCCTACGAGCAGTACTTC,CSVAHIEGSLSYEQYF
TRBV6-1,-,-,TRBJ2-5,TGTGCCACAATGGGGACAAATCAAGAGACCCAGTACTTC,CATMGTNQETQYF
TRBV28,once,TRBD1,TRBJ1-4,TGTGCCAGCAGGTGGACAGGGTCTAATGAAAAACTGTTTTTT,CASRWTGSNEKLFF
TRBV5-1,-,-,TRBJ2-3,TGCGCCAGCAGCATCGTCCAGGGACTTCCGACAGATACGCAGTATTTT,CASSIVQGLPTDTQYF
TRBV29-1,-,-,TRBJ2-2,TGCAGCGTTGATGTCGGGAACACCGGGGAGCTGTTTTTT,CSVDVGNTGELFF
TRBV4-2,once,TRBD2,TRBJ2-3,TGTGCCAGCAGCCAACTCGGTAGCGGGAGGGATATTAGCACAGATACGCAGTATTTT,CASSQLGSGRDISTDTQYF